The 32 T cell receptor beta chains below all came from one sample that was sequenced in a study of siplizumab effects on memory and regulatory T cells. The assay was immunoSEQ multiplex PCR, and TCRdb's table has in-frame clones only and misses some. This table has tens of thousands of clones, 88% appearing once. Material: Tregs sorted from blood. All receptors come from a human donor in good health.

This clone was seen only once. J is TRBJ2-7 and V is TRBV6-5; perhaps TRBD2 as D (5 bases). The CDR3 loop spans 15 amino acids. Trimming took off 6 bases at V and 3 bases at J, with 18 bases between the two ends. The V gene's germline CDR1 is MNHEY and CDR2 SVGAGI. The CDR3 DNA is TGTGCCAGCAGCTCCTCCCGGGGTGGGATCTACGAGCAGTACTTC. Its protein is CASSSSRGGIYEQYF.

This rearrangement joins TRBV7-2 to TRBJ2-2; unclear D gene. Trimming cost V 1 base and J 5 bases, with 5 bases left between them. The CDR3 has 13 residues. Germline assignment: CDR1 SGHTA and CDR2 FQGNSA. The CDR3, as DNA: TGTGCCAGCAGCTTAGATCGTACCGGGGAGCTGTTTTTT. Translated: CASSLDRTGELFF.

The rearrangement links TRBV10-3 to TRBJ2-2; 7 bases match TRBD2. The CDR3 extends over 16 amino acids. V was pared by 0 bases and J by 2 bases, with 3 bases of the junction left unmatched. In germline, CDR1 is ENHRY, CDR2 SYGVKD. The CDR3 sequence: CAISESGGSNTGELFF. The CDR3 nucleotides read TGTGCCATCAGTGAGTCCGGCGGGAGTAACACCGGGGAGCTGTTTTTT.

The J gene is TRBJ2-5, the V gene TRBV29-1; D perhaps matches TRBD2 (6 bases). The V end lost 3 bases, the J end lost 4 bases, and 9 bases lay between the germline ends. The CDR3 sequence is 12 residues long. Looked up from germline, CDR1 is SQVTM and CDR2 is ANQGSEA. In DNA form, the CDR3 reads TGCAGCGTTGAGGGGGGAGTAGAGACCCAGTACTTC. This sequence encodes CSVEGGVETQYF. Full variable domain (missing parts from reference TRBV29-1 and TRBJ2-5): SAVISQKPSRDICQRGTSLTIQCQVDSQVTMMFWYRQQPGQSLTLIATANQGSEATYESGFVIDKFPISRPNLTFSTLTVSNMSPEDSSIYLCSVEGGVETQYFGPGTRLLVL.

The gene calls are TRBV7-2 and TRBJ1-1; a weak D match, TRBD1 (6 bases). This CDR3 spans 16 amino acids. With 0 bases removed from V and 3 bases from J, the gap between germline ends came to 14 bases. In germline, CDR1 is SGHTA, CDR2 FQGNSA. The CDR3 spells CASSLALGGGDTEAFF. CDR3 in DNA: TGTGCCAGCAGCTTAGCCCTTGGGGGGGGCGACACTGAAGCTTTCTTT. The entire variable domain, with the rest obtained from reference TRBV7-2 and TRBJ1-1, is as follows: GAGVSQSPSNKVTEKGKDVELRCDPISGHTALYWYRQSLGQGLEFLIYFQGNSAPDKSGLPSDRFSAERTGGSVSTLTIQRTQQEDSAVYLCASSLALGGGDTEAFFGQGTRLTVV.

This chain joins TRBV5-6 and TRBJ2-6; no definite D call. Trimming left V 0 bases short and J 0 bases short, with 7 bases between. The CDR3 extends over 16 amino acids. Germline-derived CDR1 and CDR2 are SGHDT and YYEEEE. The CDR3: CASSLVRVSGANVLTF. The CDR3 DNA reads as TGTGCCAGCAGCTTGGTTCGGGTCTCTGGGGCCAACGTCCTGACTTTC.

This sequence joins TRBV18 and TRBJ2-4; 9 bases match TRBD1. Per the germline V gene, CDR1 is KGHSH and CDR2 is LQKENI. This CDR3 is 16 amino acids long. Germline trimming cut 3 bases from V and 1 base from J; bases unmatched to any gene: 4. The CDR3 protein is CASSPTGGAAKNIQYF. CDR3 nucleotides: TGTGCCAGCTCACCCACAGGGGGCGCCGCCAAAAACATTCAGTACTTC.

V is TRBV6-4 and J is TRBJ2-2; D remains unclear. In germline, CDR1 is MRHNA, CDR2 SNTAGT. CDR3 length equals 13 residues. V gave up 2 bases and J gave up 3 bases, with 4 bases separating them. CDR3 in DNA: TGTGCCAGCAGTGACCAGGACACCGGGGAGCTGTTTTTT. Translated: CASSDQDTGELFF.

The chain couples TRBV2 to TRBJ2-5, with a tentative D call TRBD1 (5 bases). The CDR3 contains 13 residues. Germline V gives CDR1 SNHLY, CDR2 FYNNEI. V dropped 6 bases and J dropped 2 bases, with 10 bases sitting between them. As DNA, the CDR3 is TGTGCCAGCAGGTTGGGGCTTCAAGAGACCCAGTACTTC. Translating gives CASRLGLQETQYF.

The chain links TRBV29-1 to TRBJ2-3; tentative D call: TRBD1 (6 bases). Trimming took 6 bases from V and 1 from J, leaving 8 bases between them. CDR1 is SQVTM and CDR2 is ANQGSEA in the germline V gene. The CDR3 has 12 residues. The CDR3 here is CSVRQGTDTQYF. CDR3 in DNA: TGCAGCGTCAGACAGGGCACAGATACGCAGTATTTT.

The V and J genes are TRBV27 and TRBJ2-1, with 9 bases lining up with TRBD2. Germline V gene sequence: CDR1 MNHEY, CDR2 SMNVEV (reference sequence). This CDR3 comprises 15 residues. J gave up 8 bases and V 3 bases, and 8 bases lay outside the gene matches. DNA for the CDR3: TGTGCCAGCAGTTTGTTTAGCGGGAGTCGTGATGAGCAGTTCTTC. This encodes CASSLFSGSRDEQFF.

This rearrangement joins TRBV9 to TRBJ2-2; perhaps D is TRBD1 or TRBD2 (5 bases each). Germline loops: CDR1 SGDLS, CDR2 YYNGEE. CDR3 length equals 17 residues. The germline V and J ends were trimmed by 0 bases and 3 bases, with 15 bases remaining between them. CDR3 protein: CASSVGPRGFYTGELFF. DNA for the CDR3: TGTGCCAGCAGCGTAGGACCGAGGGGCTTCTACACCGGGGAGCTGTTTTTT. Based on the CDR3 plus reference TRBV9 and TRBJ2-2, the full variable domain is DSGVTQTPKHLITATGQRVTLRCSPRSGDLSVYWYQQSLDQGLQFLIQYYNGEERAKGNILERFSAQQFPDLHSELNLSSLELGDSALYFCASSVGPRGFYTGELFFGEGSRLTVL.

The CDR3 sequence is CASSASGSSYNEQFF. The CDR3 DNA is TGTGCCAGCAGCGCCAGCGGGAGCTCCTACAATGAGCAGTTCTTC. This chain uses TRBV4-2 with TRBJ2-1; 8 bases line up with TRBD2. Germline trimming cut 5 bases from V and 0 bases from J; bases unmatched to any gene: 3. The CDR3 totals 15 residues. Germline values: CDR1 LGHNA, CDR2 YNFKEQ.

The chain uses TRBV27 and TRBJ1-4, with a possible D match to TRBD1 (5 bases). The V gene lost 9 bases and the J gene lost 6 bases, with 20 bases spanning the gap. Germline-derived CDR1 and CDR2 are MNHEY and SMNVEV (reference sequence). The CDR3 extends over 15 amino acids. CDR3 bases: TGTGCCAGACCCCCGGGACCTAAGCCTGATGAAAAACTGTTTTTT. Amino acids: CARPPGPKPDEKLFF.

This clone was seen only once. The chain couples TRBV7-8 to TRBJ2-1, with D uncertain. V dropped 1 base and J dropped 8 bases, with 3 bases sitting between them. Germline CDR1 reads SGHVS; CDR2 reads FQNEAQ. The CDR3 has 11 residues. The CDR3 nucleotides are TGTGCCAGCAGCTTAGGTCATGAGCAGTTCTTC. Residues: CASSLGHEQFF.

This chain links TRBV30 with TRBJ2-7, with D unresolved. The CDR3 runs 12 residues. Germline CDR1 is GTSNPN and CDR2 is SVGIG (reference sequence). Trimming stripped 2 bases from V and 9 bases from J, with 14 bases between. The CDR3 spells CAWSHNWHGQYF. The CDR3 DNA reads as TGTGCCTGGAGTCACAACTGGCACGGGCAGTACTTC. The entire variable domain, with the rest obtained from reference TRBV30 and TRBJ2-7, is as follows: SQTIHQWPATLVQPVGSPLSLECTVEGTSNPNLYWYRQAAGRGLQLLFYSVGIGQISSEVPQNLSASRPQDRQFILSSKKLLLSDSGFYLCAWSHNWHGQYFGPGTRLTVT.

The rearrangement links TRBV2 to TRBJ1-2; D remains ambiguous. CDR3 length: 14 residues. Trimming removed 6 bases at V and 5 bases at J, with 16 bases between. From germline, CDR1 is SNHLY and CDR2 FYNNEI. CDR3 sequence reads: CASRRTEGLYGYTF. CDR3 nucleotide sequence: TGTGCCAGCAGGAGGACCGAGGGATTATATGGCTACACCTTC.

The gene calls are TRBV27 and TRBJ2-5, with D perhaps matching TRBD2 (6 bases). The germline gives CDR1 MNHEY, CDR2 SMNVEV (reference sequence). V dropped 0 bases and J dropped 5 bases, with 13 bases sitting between them. The length of the CDR3 is 15 residues. The CDR3 spells CASSLSWRGGETQYF. CDR3 sequence (DNA): TGTGCCAGCAGTTTATCGTGGAGGGGCGGGGAGACCCAGTACTTC.

The chain recombines TRBV19 with TRBJ1-1, with TRBD1 matching 8 bases. Germline V gene data show CDR1 as LNHDA and CDR2 as SQIVND (reference sequence). The CDR3 covers 15 residues. Germline trimming cut 2 bases from V and 0 bases from J; bases unmatched to any gene: 2. The CDR3 spells CASSIQGAMNTEAFF. The DNA for the CDR3 is TGTGCCAGTAGTATACAGGGGGCTATGAACACTGAAGCTTTCTTT. The full variable domain, rest sourced from reference TRBV19 and TRBJ1-1, is DGGITQSPKYLFRKEGQNVTLSCEQNLNHDAMYWYRQDPGQGLRLIYYSQIVNDFQKGDIAEGYSVSREKKESFPLTVTSAQKNPTAFYLCASSIQGAMNTEAFFGQGTRLTVV.

The CDR3 loop reads CATAGTGIGYGYTF. The CDR3 nucleotides are TGTGCCACCGCCGGGACAGGGATCGGCTATGGCTACACCTTC. This chain joins TRBV10-3 and TRBJ1-2; 9 nucleotides agree with TRBD1. The CDR3 extends over 14 amino acids. Germline CDR1 ENHRY, CDR2 SYGVKD. The J segment lost 4 bases and the V segment lost 10 bases, leaving 10 bases of the junction unmatched.

This sequence joins TRBV5-8 and TRBJ1-1, with a weak D call TRBD1 (6 bases). The V end lost 1 base, the J end lost 1 base, and 14 bases lay between the germline ends. CDR3 length: 16 amino acids. From germline, CDR1 is SGHTS and CDR2 YDEGEE. In DNA form, the CDR3 reads TGTGCCAGCAGCTTGTGGCAGGGGAGGGGGAACACTGAAGCTTTCTTT. Translated: CASSLWQGRGNTEAFF.

At least ten counts were recorded for this clone. The same CDR3 is also encoded by other DNA sequences in this sample. V usage is TRBV19 and J usage is TRBJ2-2; a weak D match, TRBD1 (5 bases). CDR3 size: 14 residues. V shed 7 bases and J shed 1 base, with 10 bases lying between them. In germline, CDR1 is LNHDA, CDR2 SQIVND (reference sequence). CDR3 sequence: CASTSQGNTGELFF. As DNA, the CDR3 is TGTGCCAGTACCTCGCAGGGGAACACCGGGGAGCTGTTTTTT.

By share, this clone counts as medium-sized. This chain uses TRBV6-6 with TRBJ2-5; D is perhaps TRBD2 (5 bases). Germline V gene sequence: CDR1 MNHNY, CDR2 SVGAGI (reference sequence). With 6 bases removed from V and 5 bases from J, the gap between germline ends came to 10 bases. The CDR3 is 12 residues long. The CDR3 region has the DNA TGTGCCAGCAGCATTAGCGCGGAGACCCAGTACTTC. Translation gives CASSISAETQYF.

The J gene is TRBJ1-1, the V gene TRBV6-1; no definite D call. V lost 4 bases to trimming and J lost 7 bases, with 19 bases between them. This CDR3 has 15 amino acids. CDR1 and CDR2 (germline): MNHNS, SASEGT. Written as DNA, the CDR3 is TGTGCCAGCAGTGGATCAGTTATTGAACAAAGTGAAGCTTTCTTT. This translates into CASSGSVIEQSEAFF.

The chain is built from TRBV6-6 and TRBJ2-7; D is possibly TRBD2 (5 bases). This CDR3 contains 14 residues. V was cut by 0 bases and J by 2 bases, with 8 bases left in between. Germline CDR1 MNHNY, CDR2 SVGAGI (reference sequence). The CDR3 DNA is TGTGCCAGCAGTTACTCTGCCGGGACCTACGAGCAGTACTTC. Translated, it gives CASSYSAGTYEQYF.

This chain links TRBV2 with TRBJ1-1; D remains ambiguous. V was cut by 7 bases and J by 5 bases, with 14 bases left in between. The germline V gene encodes CDR1 SNHLY and CDR2 FYNNEI. The CDR3 is 13 residues long. DNA for the CDR3: TGTGCCAGCAATCAGTTAAGGAGGACTGAAGCTTTCTTT. Protein product: CASNQLRRTEAFF.

The chain uses TRBV27 and TRBJ1-5; the D gene is possibly TRBD1 (6 bases). The CDR3 extends over 13 amino acids. Trimming took 3 bases from V and 7 from J, leaving 10 bases between them. CDR1 and CDR2 (germline): MNHEY, SMNVEV (reference sequence). The CDR3 region has the DNA TGTGCCAGCAGTTTCCTAGGGGGACAGCCCCAGCATTTT. Its protein product is CASSFLGGQPQHF.

This chain connects TRBV19 to TRBJ2-2; D is uncertain. This CDR3 region has 12 residues. The V and J ends lost 6 bases and 3 bases respectively, with 5 bases between them. The germline gives CDR1 LNHDA, CDR2 SQIVND (reference sequence). The CDR3 loop is CASSPYTGELFF. CDR3 nucleotide sequence: TGTGCCAGTAGCCCTTACACCGGGGAGCTGTTTTTT.

The chain links TRBV6-6 to TRBJ2-7, with 11 nucleotides matching TRBD2. The V segment lost 5 bases and the J segment 0 bases; nucleotides outside the gene matches: 3. CDR3 length equals 15 residues. The germline CDR1 and CDR2 sequences are MNHNY and SVGAGI (reference sequence). CDR3 residues: CASSTTSGTSYEQYF. The CDR3 DNA reads TGTGCCAGCAGTACGACTAGCGGGACCTCCTACGAGCAGTACTTC.

The chain uses TRBV2 and TRBJ1-5, with TRBD1 as a possible D gene (5 bases). Germline CDR1 and CDR2: SNHLY and FYNNEI. There are 13 residues in the CDR3. The V and J ends lost 9 bases and 4 bases respectively, with 13 bases between them. For the CDR3, the DNA is TGTGCCAGTAAACGTGACAGAAATCAGCCCCAGCATTTT. This sequence encodes CASKRDRNQPQHF.

For the CDR3, the DNA is TGTGCCAGCAGCTTTACCGGGACAGGGGGCTGGTATTATGGCTACACCTTC. It translates to CASSFTGTGGWYYGYTF. The rearrangement uses TRBV7-9 and TRBJ1-2; 12 bases match TRBD1. Unmatched junction bases numbered 10, after V lost 3 bases and J lost 5 bases. Germline V lookup: CDR1 SEHNR, CDR2 FQNEAQ (reference sequence). The CDR3 loop spans 17 amino acids.

The chain links TRBV5-6 to TRBJ2-6, with no clear D. CDR1 is SGHDT and CDR2 is YYEEEE in the germline V gene. Trimming took 7 bases from V and 5 from J, leaving 22 bases between them. This CDR3 is 17 amino acids long. CDR3 sequence: CASASCNTQSRANVLTF. CDR3 DNA: TGTGCCAGCGCGAGTTGCAATACACAAAGTCGGGCCAACGTCCTGACTTTC.